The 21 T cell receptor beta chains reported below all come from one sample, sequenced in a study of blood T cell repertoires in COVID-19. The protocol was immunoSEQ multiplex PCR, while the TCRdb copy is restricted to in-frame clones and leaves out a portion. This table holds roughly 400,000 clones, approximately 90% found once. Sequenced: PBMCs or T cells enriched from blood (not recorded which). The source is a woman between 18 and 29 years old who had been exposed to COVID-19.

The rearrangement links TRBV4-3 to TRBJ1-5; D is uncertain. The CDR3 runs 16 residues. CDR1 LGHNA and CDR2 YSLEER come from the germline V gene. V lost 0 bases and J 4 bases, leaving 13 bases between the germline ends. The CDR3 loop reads CASSQELVGRNQPQHF. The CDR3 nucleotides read TGCGCCAGCAGCCAAGAGCTAGTGGGGAGGAATCAGCCCCAGCATTTT.

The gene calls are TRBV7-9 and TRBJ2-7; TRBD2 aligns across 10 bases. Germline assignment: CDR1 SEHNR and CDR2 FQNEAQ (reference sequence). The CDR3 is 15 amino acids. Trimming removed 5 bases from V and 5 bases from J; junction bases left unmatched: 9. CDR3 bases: TGTGCCAGCAGCCTACTAGCGGGGAAGTCCCACGAGCAGTACTTC. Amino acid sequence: CASSLLAGKSHEQYF.

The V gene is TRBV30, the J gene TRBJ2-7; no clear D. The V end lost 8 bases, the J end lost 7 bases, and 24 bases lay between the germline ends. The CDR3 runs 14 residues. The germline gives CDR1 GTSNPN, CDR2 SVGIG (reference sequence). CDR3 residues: CAGLPGAETGEQYF. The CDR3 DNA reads TGTGCCGGGTTGCCCGGTGCGGAGACCGGGGAGCAGTACTTC. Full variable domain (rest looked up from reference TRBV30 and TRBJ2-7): SQTIHQWPATLVQPVGSPLSLECTVEGTSNPNLYWYRQAAGRGLQLLFYSVGIGQISSEVPQNLSASRPQDRQFILSSKKLLLSDSGFYLCAGLPGAETGEQYFGPGTRLTVT.

The DNA of the CDR3 is TGCGCCAGCAGCCAAGATAGAAGGAGCGGAGGGGCCAAAAACATTCAGTACTTC. This translates into CASSQDRRSGGAKNIQYF. The chain recombines TRBV4-1 with TRBJ2-4; tentative D call: TRBD2 (6 bases). Germline V gives CDR1 MGHRA, CDR2 YSYEKL. CDR3 length equals 18 residues. V was clipped by 0 bases and J by 1 base, with 16 bases between them.

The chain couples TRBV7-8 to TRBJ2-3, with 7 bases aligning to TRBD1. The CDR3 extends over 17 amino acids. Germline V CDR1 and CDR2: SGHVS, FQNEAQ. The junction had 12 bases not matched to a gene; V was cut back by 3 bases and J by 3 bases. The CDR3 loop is CASSFRVDRVQTDTQYF. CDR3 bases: TGTGCCAGCAGCTTCCGTGTAGACAGGGTTCAGACAGATACGCAGTATTTT.

The CDR3 here is CASSPWEGLDEQYF. CDR3 in DNA: TGTGCCAGCAGCCCGTGGGAGGGATTGGACGAGCAGTACTTC. This sequence joins TRBV4-2 and TRBJ2-7; 7 nucleotides line up with TRBD2. Trimming at V came to 4 bases and at J to 5 bases, leaving 8 bases not matched to a gene. The V gene's germline CDR1 is LGHNA and CDR2 YNFKEQ. The CDR3 spans 14 residues.

The DNA of the CDR3 is TGTGCAAGCCAACTCGGGTTCACCGGGGAGCTGTTTTTT. It encodes CASQLGFTGELFF. The gene calls are TRBV6-5 and TRBJ2-2, with D unclear. The CDR3 spans 13 residues. The germline CDR1 and CDR2 sequences are MNHEY and SVGAGI.

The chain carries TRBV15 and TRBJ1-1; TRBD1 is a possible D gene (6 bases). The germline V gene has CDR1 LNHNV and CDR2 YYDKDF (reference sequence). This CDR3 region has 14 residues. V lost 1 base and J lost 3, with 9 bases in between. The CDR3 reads CATSRGAGDTEAFF. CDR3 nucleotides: TGTGCCACCAGCAGAGGTGCAGGGGACACTGAAGCTTTCTTT.

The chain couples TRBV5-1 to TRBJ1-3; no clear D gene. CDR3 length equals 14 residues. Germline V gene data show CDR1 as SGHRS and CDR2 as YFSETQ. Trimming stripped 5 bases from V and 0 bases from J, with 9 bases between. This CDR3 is CASSNPGSGNTIYF. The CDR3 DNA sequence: TGCGCCAGCAGTAACCCAGGCTCTGGAAACACCATATATTTT.

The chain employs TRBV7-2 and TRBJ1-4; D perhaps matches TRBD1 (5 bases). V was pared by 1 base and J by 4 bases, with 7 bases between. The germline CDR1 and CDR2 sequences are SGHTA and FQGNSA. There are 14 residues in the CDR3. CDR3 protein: CASSLVQVNEKLFF. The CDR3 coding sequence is TGTGCCAGCAGCTTAGTACAGGTTAATGAAAAACTGTTTTTT.

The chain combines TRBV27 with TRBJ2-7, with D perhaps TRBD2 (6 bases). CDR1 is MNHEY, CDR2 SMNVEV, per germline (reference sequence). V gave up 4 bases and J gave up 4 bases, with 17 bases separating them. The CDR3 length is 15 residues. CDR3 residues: CASSWAALAPYEQYF. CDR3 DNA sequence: TGTGCCAGCAGTTGGGCTGCACTAGCTCCATACGAGCAGTACTTC.

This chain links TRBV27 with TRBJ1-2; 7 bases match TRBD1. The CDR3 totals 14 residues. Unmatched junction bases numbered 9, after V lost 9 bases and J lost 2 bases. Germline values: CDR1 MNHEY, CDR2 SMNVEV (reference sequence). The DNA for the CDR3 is TGTGCCAGTCCTAAGGGGGCCCCGAACTATGGCTACACCTTC. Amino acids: CASPKGAPNYGYTF.

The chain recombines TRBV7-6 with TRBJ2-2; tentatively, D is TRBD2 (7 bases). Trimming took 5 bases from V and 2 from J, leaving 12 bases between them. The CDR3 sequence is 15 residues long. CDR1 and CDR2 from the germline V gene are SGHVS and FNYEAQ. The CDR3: CASSGGAGNTGELFF. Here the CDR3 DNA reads TGTGCCAGCAGCGGGGGGGCGGGAAACACCGGGGAGCTGTTTTTT.

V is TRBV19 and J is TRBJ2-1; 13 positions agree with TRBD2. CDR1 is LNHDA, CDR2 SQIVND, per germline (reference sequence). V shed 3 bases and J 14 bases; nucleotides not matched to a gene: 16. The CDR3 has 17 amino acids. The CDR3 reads CASSIPPSETSGGKKFF. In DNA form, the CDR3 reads TGTGCCAGTAGTATCCCCCCCTCTGAGACTAGCGGGGGGAAAAAGTTCTTC.

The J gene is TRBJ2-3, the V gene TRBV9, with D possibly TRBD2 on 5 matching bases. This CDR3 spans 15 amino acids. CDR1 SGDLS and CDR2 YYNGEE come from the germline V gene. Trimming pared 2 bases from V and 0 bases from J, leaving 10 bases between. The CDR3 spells CASSVEGASTDTQYF. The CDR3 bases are TGTGCCAGCAGCGTTGAGGGAGCTAGCACAGATACGCAGTATTTT.

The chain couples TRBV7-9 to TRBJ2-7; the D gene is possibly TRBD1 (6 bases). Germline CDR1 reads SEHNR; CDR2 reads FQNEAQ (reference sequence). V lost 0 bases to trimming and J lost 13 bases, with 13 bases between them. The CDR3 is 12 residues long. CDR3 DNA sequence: TGTGCCAGCAGCTTAGCCGACAGGAACGTTTACTTC. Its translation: CASSLADRNVYF.

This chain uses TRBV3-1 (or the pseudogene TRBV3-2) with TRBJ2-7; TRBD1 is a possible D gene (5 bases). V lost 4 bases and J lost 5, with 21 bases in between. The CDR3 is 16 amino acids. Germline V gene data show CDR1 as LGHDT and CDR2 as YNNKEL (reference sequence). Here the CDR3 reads CASSPYGAQYIDEQYF. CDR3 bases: TGTGCCAGCAGCCCCTATGGGGCACAATACATCGACGAGCAGTACTTC.

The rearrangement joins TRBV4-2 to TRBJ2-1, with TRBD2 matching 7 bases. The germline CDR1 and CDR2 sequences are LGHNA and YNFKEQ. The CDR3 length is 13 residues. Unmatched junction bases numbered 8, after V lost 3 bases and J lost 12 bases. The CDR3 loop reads CASSQPRDYGQFF. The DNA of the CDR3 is TGTGCCAGCAGCCAGCCCCGGGACTATGGGCAGTTCTTC.

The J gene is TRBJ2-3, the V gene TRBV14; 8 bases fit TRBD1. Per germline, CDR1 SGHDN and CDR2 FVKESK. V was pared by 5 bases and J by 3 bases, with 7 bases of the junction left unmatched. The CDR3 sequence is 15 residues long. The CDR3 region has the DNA TGTGCCAGCAGCTCATTTCAGGGGGCTACAGATACGCAGTATTTT. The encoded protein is CASSSFQGATDTQYF.

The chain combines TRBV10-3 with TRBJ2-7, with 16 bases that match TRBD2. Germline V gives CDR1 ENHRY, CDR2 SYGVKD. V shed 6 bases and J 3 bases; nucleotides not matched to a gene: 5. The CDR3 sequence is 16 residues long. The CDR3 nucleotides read TGTGCCATCAGGGGGACTAGCGGGAGGGCCAACTACGAGCAGTACTTC. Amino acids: CAIRGTSGRANYEQYF.

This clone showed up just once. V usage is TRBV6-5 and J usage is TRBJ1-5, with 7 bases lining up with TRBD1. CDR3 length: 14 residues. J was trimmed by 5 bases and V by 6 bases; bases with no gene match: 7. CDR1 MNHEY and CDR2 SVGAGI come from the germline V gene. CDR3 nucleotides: TGTGCCAGCAGGGACAGGTGGAGGGATCAGCCCCAGCATTTT. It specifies CASRDRWRDQPQHF.